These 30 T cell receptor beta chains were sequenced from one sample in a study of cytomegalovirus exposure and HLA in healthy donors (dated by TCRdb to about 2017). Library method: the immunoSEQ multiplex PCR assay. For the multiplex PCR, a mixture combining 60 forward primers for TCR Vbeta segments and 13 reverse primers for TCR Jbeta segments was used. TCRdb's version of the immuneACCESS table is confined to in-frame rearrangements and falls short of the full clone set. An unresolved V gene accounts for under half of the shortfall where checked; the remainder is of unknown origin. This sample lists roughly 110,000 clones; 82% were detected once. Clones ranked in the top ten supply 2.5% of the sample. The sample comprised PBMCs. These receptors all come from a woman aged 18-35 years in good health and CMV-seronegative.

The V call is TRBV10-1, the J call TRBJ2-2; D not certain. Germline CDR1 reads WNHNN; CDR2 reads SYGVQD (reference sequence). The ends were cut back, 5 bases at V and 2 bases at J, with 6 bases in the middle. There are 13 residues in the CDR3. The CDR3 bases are TGCGCCAGCAGTTTAACTAACACCGGGGAGCTGTTTTTT. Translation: CASSLTNTGELFF.

Written as DNA, the CDR3 is TGCGCCAGCAGCTTGGGTTATTTGGTCGCGGGGATGGAGACCCAGTACTTC. Translation gives CASSLGYLVAGMETQYF. The chain combines TRBV5-1 with TRBJ2-5; a weak D match, TRBD2 (6 bases). Germline V gene data show CDR1 as SGHRS and CDR2 as YFSETQ. V gave up 0 bases and J gave up 5 bases, with 20 bases separating them. The CDR3 sequence is 17 residues long.

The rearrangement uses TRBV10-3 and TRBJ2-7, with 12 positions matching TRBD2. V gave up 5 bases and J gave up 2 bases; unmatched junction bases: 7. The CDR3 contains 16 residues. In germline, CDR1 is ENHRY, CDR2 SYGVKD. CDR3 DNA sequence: TGTGCCATCAGTCTTACTACTAGCGGGAGGACCTACGAGCAGTACTTC. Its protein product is CAISLTTSGRTYEQYF.

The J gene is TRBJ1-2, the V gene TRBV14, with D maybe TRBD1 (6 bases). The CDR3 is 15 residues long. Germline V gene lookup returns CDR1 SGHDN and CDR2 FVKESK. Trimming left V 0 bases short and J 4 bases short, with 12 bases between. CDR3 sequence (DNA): TGTGCCAGCAGCCAAGACCGGACAGCAATCTATGGCTACACCTTC. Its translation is CASSQDRTAIYGYTF.

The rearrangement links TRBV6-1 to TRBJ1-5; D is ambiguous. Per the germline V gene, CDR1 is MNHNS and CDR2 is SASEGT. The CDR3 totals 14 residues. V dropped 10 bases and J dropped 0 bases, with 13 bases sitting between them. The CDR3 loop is CATTFAYSNQPQHF. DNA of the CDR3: TGTGCCACCACGTTCGCCTATAGCAATCAGCCCCAGCATTTT.

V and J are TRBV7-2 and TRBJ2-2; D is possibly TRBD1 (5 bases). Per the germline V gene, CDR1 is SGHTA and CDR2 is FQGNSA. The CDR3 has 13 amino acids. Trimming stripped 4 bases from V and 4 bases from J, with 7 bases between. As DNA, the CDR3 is TGTGCCAGCAGCTACAGGAGCACCGGGGAGCTGTTTTTT. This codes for CASSYRSTGELFF.

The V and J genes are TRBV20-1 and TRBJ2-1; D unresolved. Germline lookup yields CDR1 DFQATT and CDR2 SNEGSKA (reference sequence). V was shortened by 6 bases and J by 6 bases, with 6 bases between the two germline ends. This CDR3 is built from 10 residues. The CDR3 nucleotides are TGCAGTGCCAGGTTCAATGAGCAGTTCTTC. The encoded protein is CSARFNEQFF.

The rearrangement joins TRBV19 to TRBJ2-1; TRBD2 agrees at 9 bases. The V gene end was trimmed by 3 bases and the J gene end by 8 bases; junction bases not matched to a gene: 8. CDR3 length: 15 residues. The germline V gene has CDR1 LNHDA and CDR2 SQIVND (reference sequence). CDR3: CASSMQAGGRHEQFF. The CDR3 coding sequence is TGTGCCAGTAGTATGCAAGCGGGGGGCCGCCATGAGCAGTTCTTC. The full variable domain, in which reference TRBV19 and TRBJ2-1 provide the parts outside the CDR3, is DGGITQSPKYLFRKEGQNVTLSCEQNLNHDAMYWYRQDPGQGLRLIYYSQIVNDFQKGDIAEGYSVSREKKESFPLTVTSAQKNPTAFYLCASSMQAGGRHEQFFGPGTRLTVL.

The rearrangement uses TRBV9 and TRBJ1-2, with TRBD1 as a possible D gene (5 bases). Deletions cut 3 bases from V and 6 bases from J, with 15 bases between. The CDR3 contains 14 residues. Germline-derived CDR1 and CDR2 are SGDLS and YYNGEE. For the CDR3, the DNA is TGTGCCAGCAGCGCAGGACACGACCACGATGGCTACACCTTC. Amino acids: CASSAGHDHDGYTF.

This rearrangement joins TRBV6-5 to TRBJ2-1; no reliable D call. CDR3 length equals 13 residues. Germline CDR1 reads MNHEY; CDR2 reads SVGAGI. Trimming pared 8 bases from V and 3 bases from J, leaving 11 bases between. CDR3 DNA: TGTGCCAGCTCAAACAGCCACTACAATGAGCAGTTCTTC. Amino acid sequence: CASSNSHYNEQFF.

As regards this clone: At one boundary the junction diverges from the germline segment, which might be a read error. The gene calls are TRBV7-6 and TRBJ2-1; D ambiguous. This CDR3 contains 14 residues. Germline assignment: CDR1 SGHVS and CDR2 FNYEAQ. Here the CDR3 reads CASSARYSDNEQFF. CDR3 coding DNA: TGTGCCAGCAGCGCCAGGTACTCCGACAATGAGCAGTTCTTC.

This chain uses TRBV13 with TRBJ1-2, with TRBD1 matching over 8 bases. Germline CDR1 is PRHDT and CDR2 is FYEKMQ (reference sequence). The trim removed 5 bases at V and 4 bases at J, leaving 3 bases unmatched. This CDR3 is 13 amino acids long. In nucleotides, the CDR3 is TGTGCCAGCAGCCGAGGGACAGGCTATGGCTACACCTTC. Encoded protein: CASSRGTGYGYTF.

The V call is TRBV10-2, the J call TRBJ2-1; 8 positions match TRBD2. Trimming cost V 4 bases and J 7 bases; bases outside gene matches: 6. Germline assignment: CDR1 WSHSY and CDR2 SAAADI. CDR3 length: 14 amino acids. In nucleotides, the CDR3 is TGCGCCAGCAGTGCCTCTAGCGGGCCTAATGAGCAGTTCTTC. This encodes CASSASSGPNEQFF.

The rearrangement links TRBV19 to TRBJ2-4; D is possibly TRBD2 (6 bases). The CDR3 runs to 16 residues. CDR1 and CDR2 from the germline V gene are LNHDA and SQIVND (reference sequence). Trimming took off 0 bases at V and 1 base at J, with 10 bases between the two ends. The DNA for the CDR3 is TGTGCCAGTAGTATAGAGGCAGGGAGGGCCAAAAACATTCAGTACTTC. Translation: CASSIEAGRAKNIQYF.

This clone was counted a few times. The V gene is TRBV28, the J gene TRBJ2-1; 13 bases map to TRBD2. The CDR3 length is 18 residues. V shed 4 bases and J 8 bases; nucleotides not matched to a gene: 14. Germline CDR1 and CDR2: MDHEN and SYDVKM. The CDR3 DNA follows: TGTGCCAGCAGTTCTCTTCGACTAGCGGGAGGATCAGGACATGAGCAGTTCTTC. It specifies CASSSLRLAGGSGHEQFF.

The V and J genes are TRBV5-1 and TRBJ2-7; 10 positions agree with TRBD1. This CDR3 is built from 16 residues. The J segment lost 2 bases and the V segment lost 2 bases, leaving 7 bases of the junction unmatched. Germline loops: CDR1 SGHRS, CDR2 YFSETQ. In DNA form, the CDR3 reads TGCGCCAGCAGCTTAGGAACGGGGACAGGGGCCTACGAGCAGTACTTC. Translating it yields CASSLGTGTGAYEQYF.

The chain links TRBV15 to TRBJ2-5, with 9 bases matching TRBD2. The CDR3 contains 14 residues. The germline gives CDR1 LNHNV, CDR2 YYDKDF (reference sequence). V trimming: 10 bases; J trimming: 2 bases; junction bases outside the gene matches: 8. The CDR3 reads CAKGAGGPQETQYF. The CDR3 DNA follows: TGTGCCAAGGGGGCGGGAGGGCCTCAAGAGACCCAGTACTTC. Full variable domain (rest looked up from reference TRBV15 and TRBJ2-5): DAMVIQNPRYQVTQFGKPVTLSCSQTLNHNVMYWYQQKSSQAPKLLFHYYDKDFNNEADTPDNFQSRRPNTSFCFLDIRSPGLGDTAMYLCAKGAGGPQETQYFGPGTRLLVL.

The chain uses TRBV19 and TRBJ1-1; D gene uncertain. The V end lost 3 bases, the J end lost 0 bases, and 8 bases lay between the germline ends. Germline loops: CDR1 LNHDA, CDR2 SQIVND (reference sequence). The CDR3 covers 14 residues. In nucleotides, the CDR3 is TGTGCCAGTAGTATTGCGCAGGTGAACACTGAAGCTTTCTTT. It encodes CASSIAQVNTEAFF. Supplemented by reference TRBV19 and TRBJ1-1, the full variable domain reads DGGITQSPKYLFRKEGQNVTLSCEQNLNHDAMYWYRQDPGQGLRLIYYSQIVNDFQKGDIAEGYSVSREKKESFPLTVTSAQKNPTAFYLCASSIAQVNTEAFFGQGTRLTVV.

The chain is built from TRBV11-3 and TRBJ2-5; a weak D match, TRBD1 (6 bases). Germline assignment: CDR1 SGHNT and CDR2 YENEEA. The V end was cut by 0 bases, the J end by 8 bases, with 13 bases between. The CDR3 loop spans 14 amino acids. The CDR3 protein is CASSLEDSQGTQYF. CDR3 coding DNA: TGTGCCAGCAGCTTAGAGGACAGCCAGGGAACCCAGTACTTC. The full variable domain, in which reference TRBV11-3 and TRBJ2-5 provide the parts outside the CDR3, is EAGVVQSPRYKIIEKKQPVAFWCNPISGHNTLYWYLQNLGQGPELLIRYENEEAVDDSQLPKDRFSAERLKGVDSTLKIQPAELGDSAVYLCASSLEDSQGTQYFGPGTRLLVL.

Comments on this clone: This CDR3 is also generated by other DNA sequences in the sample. CDR3 amino acids: CASFPWGQAPEAFF. The CDR3 nucleotides read TGTGCCAGCTTCCCTTGGGGACAGGCTCCTGAAGCTTTCTTT. This chain links TRBV6-5 with TRBJ1-1; 8 bases fit TRBD1. The CDR3 extends over 14 amino acids. V was pared by 8 bases and J by 6 bases, with 11 bases of the junction left unmatched. CDR1 MNHEY and CDR2 SVGAGI come from the germline V gene.

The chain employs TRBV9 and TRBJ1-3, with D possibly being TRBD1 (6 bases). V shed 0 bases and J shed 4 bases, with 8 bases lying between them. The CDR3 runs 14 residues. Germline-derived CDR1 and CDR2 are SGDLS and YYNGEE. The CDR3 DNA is TGTGCCAGCAGCGTAGTGGACAGAGGAAACACCATATATTTT. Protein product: CASSVVDRGNTIYF.

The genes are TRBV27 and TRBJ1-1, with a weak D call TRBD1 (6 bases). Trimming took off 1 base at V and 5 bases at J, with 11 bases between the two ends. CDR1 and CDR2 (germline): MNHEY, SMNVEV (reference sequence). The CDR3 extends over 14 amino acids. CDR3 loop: CASSLLTGITEAFF. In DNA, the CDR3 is TGTGCCAGCAGTTTATTAACAGGGATAACTGAAGCTTTCTTT.

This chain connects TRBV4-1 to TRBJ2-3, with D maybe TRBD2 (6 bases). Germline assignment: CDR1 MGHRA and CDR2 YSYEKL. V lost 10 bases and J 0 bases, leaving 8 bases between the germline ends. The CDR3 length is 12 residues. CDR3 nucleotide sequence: TGCGCCACCGGGACTAGCACAGATACGCAGTATTTT. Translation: CATGTSTDTQYF.

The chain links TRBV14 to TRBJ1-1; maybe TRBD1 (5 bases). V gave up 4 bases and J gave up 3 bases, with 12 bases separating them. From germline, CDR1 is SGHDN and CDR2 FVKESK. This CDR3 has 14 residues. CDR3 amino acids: CASSRIDSYTEAFF. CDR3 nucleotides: TGTGCCAGCAGCCGGATAGACAGTTACACTGAAGCTTTCTTT.

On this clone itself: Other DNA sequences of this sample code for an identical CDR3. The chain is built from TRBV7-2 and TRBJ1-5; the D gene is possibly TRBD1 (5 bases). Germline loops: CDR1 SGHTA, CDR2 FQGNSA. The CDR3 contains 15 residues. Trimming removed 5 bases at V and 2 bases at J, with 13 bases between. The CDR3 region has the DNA TGTGCCAGCAGCCTTGCGGGGGGTGGCAATCAGCCCCAGCATTTT. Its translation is CASSLAGGGNQPQHF.

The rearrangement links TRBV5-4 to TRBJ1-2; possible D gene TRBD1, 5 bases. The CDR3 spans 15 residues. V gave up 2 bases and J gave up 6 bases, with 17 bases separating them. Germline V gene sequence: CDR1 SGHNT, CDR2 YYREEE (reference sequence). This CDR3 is CASSLDLHARDGYTF. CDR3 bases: TGTGCCAGCAGCTTAGACCTACACGCCAGGGATGGCTACACCTTC.

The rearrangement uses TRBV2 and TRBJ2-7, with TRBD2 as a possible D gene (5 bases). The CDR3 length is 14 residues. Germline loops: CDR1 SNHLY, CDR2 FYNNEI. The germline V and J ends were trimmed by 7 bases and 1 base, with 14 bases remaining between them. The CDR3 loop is CASKGASFSYEQYF. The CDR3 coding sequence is TGTGCCAGCAAGGGCGCTAGCTTTTCCTACGAGCAGTACTTC. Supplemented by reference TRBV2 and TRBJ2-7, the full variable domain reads EPEVTQTPSHQVTQMGQEVILRCVPISNHLYFYWYRQILGQKVEFLVSFYNNEISEKSEIFDDQFSVERPDGSNFTLKIRSTKLEDSAMYFCASKGASFSYEQYFGPGTRLTVT.

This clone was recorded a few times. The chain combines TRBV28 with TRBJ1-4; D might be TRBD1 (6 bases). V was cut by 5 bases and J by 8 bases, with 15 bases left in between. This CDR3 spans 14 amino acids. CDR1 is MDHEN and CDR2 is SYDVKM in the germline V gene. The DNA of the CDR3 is TGTGCCAGCAGTCTCACCCAGGGGACCGAAAAACTGTTTTTT. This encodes CASSLTQGTEKLFF. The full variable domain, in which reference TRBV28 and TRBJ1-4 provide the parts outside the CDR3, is DVKVTQSSRYLVKRTGEKVFLECVQDMDHENMFWYRQDPGLGLRLIYFSYDVKMKEKGDIPEGYSVSREKKERFSLILESASTNQTSMYLCASSLTQGTEKLFFGSGTQLSVL.

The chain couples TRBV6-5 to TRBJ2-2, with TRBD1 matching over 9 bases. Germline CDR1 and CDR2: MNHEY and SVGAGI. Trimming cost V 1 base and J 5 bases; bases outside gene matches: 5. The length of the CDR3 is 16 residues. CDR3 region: CASSYFRQGGTGELFF. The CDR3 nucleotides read TGTGCCAGCAGTTACTTTCGACAGGGGGGGACCGGGGAGCTGTTTTTT.

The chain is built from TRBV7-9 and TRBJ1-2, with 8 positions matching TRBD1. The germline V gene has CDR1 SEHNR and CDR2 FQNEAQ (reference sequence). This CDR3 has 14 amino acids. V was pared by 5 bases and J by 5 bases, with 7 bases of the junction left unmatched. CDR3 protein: CASSAVGTGYGYTF. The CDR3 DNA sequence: TGTGCCAGCAGCGCCGTAGGGACAGGTTATGGCTACACCTTC.